These 19 T cell receptor beta chains came from one sample sequenced in a study of neurological immune-mediated disorders. One entry per CDR3 protein results from TCRdb running MiXCR on the 5' RACE reads. The sample lists roughly 60,000 distinct CDR3 sequences; more than 8% were seen once. As for time point: longitudinal time-point 2. Specimen: PBMCs. The receptors were sampled from a man aged 25 to 45 in good health.

This clonotype occurred a few times. The rearrangement joins TRBV27 to TRBJ1-1; D unclear. The V gene lost 4 bases and the J gene lost 0 bases, with 9 bases spanning the gap. Germline CDR1 is MNHEY and CDR2 is SMNVEV (reference sequence). The CDR3 length is 14 residues. CDR3: CASSSGIMNTEAFF. Here the CDR3 DNA reads TGTGCCAGCAGTTCCGGGATTATGAACACTGAAGCTTTCTTT.

This clonotype was counted ten times or more. The rearrangement uses TRBV28 and TRBJ2-1; D call uncertain. CDR1 MDHEN and CDR2 SYDVKM come from the germline V gene. This CDR3 spans 13 amino acids. Trimming left V 2 bases short and J 9 bases short, with 11 bases between. The CDR3 DNA follows: TGTGCCAGCAGTTTAATTGAAGTGGGTGAGCAGTTCTTC. It specifies CASSLIEVGEQFF.

This clonotype was detected ten times or more. The chain employs TRBV7-9 and TRBJ2-3; TRBD2 aligns across 7 bases. Germline values: CDR1 SEHNR, CDR2 FQNEAQ (reference sequence). This CDR3 has 19 residues. Germline trimming cut 2 bases from V and 0 bases from J; bases unmatched to any gene: 14. In nucleotides, the CDR3 is TGTGCCAGCAGCTTACATAAAGTTATCGCGGGAGTCAGCACAGATACGCAGTATTTT. It codes for CASSLHKVIAGVSTDTQYF. The variable domain in full, completed from reference TRBV7-9 and TRBJ2-3, reads DTGVSQNPRHKITKRGQNVTFRCDPISEHNRLYWYRQTLGQGPEFLTYFQNEAQLEKSRLLSDRFSAERPKGSFSTLEIQRTEQGDSAMYLCASSLHKVIAGVSTDTQYFGPGTRLTVL.

This clonotype was counted ten times or more. One junction end does not reproduce the germline sequence, and a read error may be involved. The chain combines TRBV5-1 with TRBJ2-3, with D maybe TRBD1 (6 bases). Germline-derived CDR1 and CDR2 are SGHRS and YFSETQ. This CDR3 has 14 amino acids. In DNA, the CDR3 is TGTGCCAGCAGTTTGGACAGAAGCACAGATACGCAGTATTTT. Encoded protein: CASSLDRSTDTQYF.

This clonotype appeared many times. The chain joins TRBV2 to TRBJ1-6, with a possible D match to TRBD1 (6 bases). This CDR3 region has 13 residues. Deletions cut 3 bases from V and 9 bases from J, with 9 bases between. The germline V gene encodes CDR1 SNHLY and CDR2 FYNNEI. CDR3 loop: CASSDGGSSPLHF. The CDR3 nucleotides read TGTGCCAGCAGTGATGGGGGCAGTTCACCCCTCCACTTT. The whole variable domain, filled in from reference TRBV2 and TRBJ1-6, reads EPEVTQTPSHQVTQMGQEVILRCVPISNHLYFYWYRQILGQKVEFLVSFYNNEISEKSEIFDDQFSVERPDGSNFTLKIRSTKLEDSAMYFCASSDGGSSPLHFGNGTRLTVT.

In this sample, this clonotype turned up many times. The V and J genes are TRBV7-6 and TRBJ1-2; no definite D call. V lost 2 bases, J lost 0 bases, and 4 bases lay in between. Germline-derived CDR1 and CDR2 are SGHVS and FNYEAQ. The CDR3 is 13 residues long. CDR3 loop: CASSLRPNYGYTF. CDR3 nucleotides: TGTGCCAGCAGCTTAAGACCTAACTATGGCTACACCTTC.

The genes are TRBV20-1 and TRBJ2-1, with 13 bases lining up with TRBD2. The length of the CDR3 is 18 residues. V was pared by 1 base and J by 4 bases, with 10 bases of the junction left unmatched. Germline CDR1 and CDR2: DFQATT and SNEGSKA (reference sequence). The CDR3 protein is CSARGGLAGVLDYNEQFF. The DNA for the CDR3 is TGCAGTGCTAGAGGAGGACTAGCGGGAGTATTGGATTACAATGAGCAGTTCTTC.

Many counts were recorded for this clonotype. The chain recombines TRBV5-1 with TRBJ2-3, with a possible D match to TRBD1 (6 bases). The V end lost 5 bases, the J end lost 3 bases, and 31 bases lay between the germline ends. In germline, CDR1 is SGHRS, CDR2 YFSETQ. The CDR3 is made up of 20 amino acids. The CDR3 DNA follows: TGCGCCAGCAGTTGGAACAGGGTGGAAACGGCCCCTTTGAATACAGATACGCAGTATTTT. Translating it yields CASSWNRVETAPLNTDTQYF.

This clonotype was seen many times. The chain combines TRBV5-1 with TRBJ1-1; 7 positions agree with TRBD1. CDR3 size: 14 residues. The V segment lost 6 bases and the J segment 3 bases; nucleotides outside the gene matches: 8. The V gene's germline CDR1 is SGHRS and CDR2 YFSETQ. CDR3 sequence reads: CASTGAGGYTEAFF. For the CDR3, the DNA is TGCGCCAGCACGGGGGCAGGGGGATACACTGAAGCTTTCTTT.

This clonotype was seen many times. The V and J genes are TRBV5-1 and TRBJ1-2, with D hard to call. V was trimmed by 0 bases and J by 2 bases, leaving 5 bases between them. The CDR3 runs 13 residues. The V gene's germline CDR1 is SGHRS and CDR2 YFSETQ. This CDR3 is CASSLDTNYGYTF. The CDR3, as DNA: TGCGCCAGCAGCTTGGACACCAACTATGGCTACACCTTC.

The sample holds many counts of this clonotype. The V gene is TRBV6-6, the J gene TRBJ2-2; D remains ambiguous. The V and J ends lost 0 bases and 8 bases respectively, with 7 bases between them. Germline CDR1 reads MNHNY; CDR2 reads SVGAGI (reference sequence). The CDR3 length is 13 residues. In DNA, the CDR3 is TGTGCCAGCAGTTACTCGCGGTCTGGGGAGCTGTTTTTT. Amino acid sequence: CASSYSRSGELFF.

This clonotype was counted many times. V and J are TRBV5-1 and TRBJ2-7; 9 bases map to TRBD1. Germline assignment: CDR1 SGHRS and CDR2 YFSETQ. The V gene end was trimmed by 4 bases and the J gene end by 2 bases; junction bases not matched to a gene: 4. The CDR3 spans 14 residues. This chain's CDR3 is CASSTGTGTYEQYF. The CDR3 coding sequence is TGCGCCAGCAGCACTGGGACAGGGACCTACGAGCAGTACTTC.

This clonotype was seen many times. The J gene is TRBJ2-1, the V gene TRBV3-1; 12 bases fit TRBD2. V dropped 4 bases and J dropped 7; count of bases not matched to a gene: 8. The CDR3 spans 16 residues. Germline assignment: CDR1 LGHDT and CDR2 YNNKEL (reference sequence). The CDR3: CASSLLAGGNGNEQFF. The DNA for the CDR3 is TGTGCCAGCAGCCTTCTAGCGGGAGGGAACGGGAATGAGCAGTTCTTC.

This clonotype came up many times. This chain joins TRBV9 and TRBJ2-1; 10 bases are a match to TRBD2. CDR3 length: 14 amino acids. V was clipped by 4 bases and J by 7 bases; unmatched bases: 5. Germline V gene data show CDR1 as SGDLS and CDR2 as YYNGEE. The CDR3 loop reads CASSPPSGRNEQFF. As DNA, the CDR3 is TGTGCCAGCAGCCCCCCTAGCGGGAGAAATGAGCAGTTCTTC. The full variable domain, its missing parts supplied by reference TRBV9 and TRBJ2-1, is DSGVTQTPKHLITATGQRVTLRCSPRSGDLSVYWYQQSLDQGLQFLIQYYNGEERAKGNILERFSAQQFPDLHSELNLSSLELGDSALYFCASSPPSGRNEQFFGPGTRLTVL.

This clonotype was found many times. V gene TRBV7-6 combines with J gene TRBJ2-7; tentatively, D is TRBD2 (5 bases). V gave up 5 bases and J gave up 0 bases, with 5 bases separating them. Germline loops: CDR1 SGHVS, CDR2 FNYEAQ. This CDR3 has 12 residues. The CDR3 coding sequence is TGTGCCAGCAGCGGGAGCTCCTACGAGCAGTACTTC. It encodes CASSGSSYEQYF.

The table lists this clonotype with many counts. The chain recombines TRBV5-1 with TRBJ2-7, with 15 bases lining up with TRBD2. This CDR3 has 17 amino acids. The ends lost 4 bases at V and 0 bases at J; junction bases unmatched: 5. Germline CDR1 SGHRS, CDR2 YFSETQ. CDR3 sequence reads: CASSLGTSGRNSYEQYF. CDR3 nucleotide sequence: TGCGCCAGCAGCCTGGGGACTAGCGGGAGGAACTCCTACGAGCAGTACTTC.

This clonotype was recorded many times. This chain uses TRBV5-1 with TRBJ2-2; possibly TRBD2 for D (5 bases). This CDR3 has 14 amino acids. Germline CDR1 SGHRS, CDR2 YFSETQ. V was trimmed by 1 base and J by 7 bases, leaving 11 bases between them. CDR3 DNA sequence: TGCGCCAGCAGCTTGCGTGACGGACTCGGGGAGCTGTTTTTT. This gives the protein CASSLRDGLGELFF. The whole variable domain, remainder taken from reference TRBV5-1 and TRBJ2-2, is KAGVTQTPRYLIKTRGQQVTLSCSPISGHRSVSWYQQTPGQGLQFLFEYFSETQRNKGNFPGRFSGRQFSNSRSEMNVSTLELGDSALYLCASSLRDGLGELFFGEGSRLTVL.

This clonotype was detected ten times or more. This chain uses TRBV5-1 with TRBJ2-7; D call uncertain. CDR1 is SGHRS, CDR2 YFSETQ, per germline. The CDR3 loop spans 13 amino acids. V was clipped by 1 base and J by 6 bases, with 11 bases between them. The CDR3 region has the DNA TGCGCCAGCAGCTTGCCCGGGTCCCCCGAGCAGTACTTC. Its protein product is CASSLPGSPEQYF.

This clonotype was recorded at least ten times. The V gene is TRBV4-3, the J gene TRBJ2-3, with D maybe TRBD1 (6 bases). The CDR3 length is 13 residues. Germline CDR1 LGHNA, CDR2 YSLEER. The V and J ends lost 6 bases and 3 bases respectively, with 10 bases between them. The CDR3 coding sequence is TGCGCCAGCAGGGGAACAGGGACAGATACGCAGTATTTT. Its translation is CASRGTGTDTQYF.